These T cell receptor beta chains were read from a single sample in a study of blood T cell repertoires in COVID-19. Clones were sequenced by immunoSEQ multiplex PCR, and TCRdb holds only the in-frame ones, with some missing. The table shows some 360,000 clones, with more than 75% occurring only once. Sequenced material: peripheral blood. These TCRs come from a woman aged 55-70 years with COVID-19, enrolled during active disease. CDR3s include the opening cysteine and the closing phenylalanine or tryptophan. The D gene is left open where the match is weak. Clone size is not always given. Where it is, it says once, few, many or a class for expanded clones.

v_call,j_call,d_call,clone_size,cdr3_aa,cdr3_nt
TRBV3-1/TRBV3-2,TRBJ2-2,-,few,CASSPQSTGELFF,TGTGCCAGCAGCCCCCAATCCACCGGGGAGCTGTTTTTT
TRBV27,TRBJ2-3,TRBD2,once,CASSGLAGGKDTQYF,TGTGCCAGCTCAGGACTAGCGGGGGGGAAAGATACGCAGTATTTT
TRBV30,TRBJ2-4,-,-,CAWRQEGAEKNIQYF,TGTGCCTGGAGGCAGGAGGGGGCTGAGAAAAACATTCAGTACTTC
TRBV6-5,TRBJ1-2,TRBD1,-,CASKTGTGNYGYTF,TGTGCCAGCAAGACAGGGACAGGGAACTATGGCTACACCTTC
TRBV7-9,TRBJ2-7,TRBD2,-,CASSSSAGVYEQYF,TGTGCCAGCAGCTCCTCGGCGGGGGTTTACGAGCAGTACTTC
TRBV7-2,TRBJ1-4,-,-,CASSLYNPAAPGEKLFF,TGTGCCAGCAGCTTATACAATCCGGCAGCACCGGGGGAAAAACTGTTTTTT
TRBV5-1,TRBJ1-2,-,-,CASSLGGGNYGYTF,TGCGCCAGCAGCTTGGGGGGAGGGAACTATGGCTACACCTTC
TRBV19,TRBJ1-2,TRBD1,many,CASSIGTVYGYTF,TGTGCCAGTAGTATCGGGACAGTGTATGGCTACACCTTC
TRBV6-5,TRBJ1-1,TRBD1,-,CASTNHRGEAFF,TGTGCCAGCACCAACCACAGGGGTGAAGCTTTCTTT
TRBV10-3,TRBJ2-2,TRBD2,-,CAIKTGLAGPGAGELFF,TGTGCCATCAAAACAGGACTAGCGGGGCCTGGGGCCGGGGAGCTGTTTTTT
TRBV11-2,TRBJ2-1,-,-,CASSLTLRGGPYNEQFF,TGTGCCAGCAGCTTAACCTTGCGCGGGGGCCCCTACAATGAGCAGTTCTTC
TRBV12-3/TRBV12-4,TRBJ1-2,-,-,CASSLDRSYGYTF,TGTGCCAGCAGTTTAGACAGGTCCTATGGCTACACCTTC
TRBV19,TRBJ1-6,-,once,CASSIGQGNSPLHF,TGTGCCAGTAGTATAGGGCAGGGGAATTCACCCCTCCACTTT
TRBV18,TRBJ1-2,-,few,CASSLLEGREGYTF,TGTGCCAGCTCACTCCTGGAGGGGCGGGAAGGCTACACCTTC
TRBV5-5,TRBJ1-2,TRBD1,-,CASSLGQGTYGYTF,TGTGCCAGCAGCTTGGGACAGGGTACCTATGGCTACACCTTC
TRBV3-1/TRBV3-2,TRBJ2-3,TRBD2,-,CASSQEAGLAMGTQYF,TGTGCCAGCAGCCAAGAAGCGGGACTGGCGATGGGGACGCAGTATTTT
TRBV28,TRBJ2-7,-,-,CASTVHGAYEQYF,TGTGCCAGCACAGTACACGGAGCCTACGAGCAGTACTTC
TRBV6-6,TRBJ1-3,TRBD1,many,CASNRGGNTIYF,TGTGCCAGCAACAGGGGAGGAAACACCATATATTTT
TRBV5-4,TRBJ1-1,-,few,CASSPGQGRITEAFF,TGTGCCAGCAGTCCGGGGCAGGGGAGAATCACTGAAGCTTTCTTT
TRBV9,TRBJ2-1,TRBD2,-,CASSVAASGGVEQFF,TGTGCCAGCAGCGTAGCTGCAAGCGGGGGGGTTGAGCAGTTCTTC
TRBV6-2/TRBV6-3,TRBJ1-5,TRBD1,-,CASSGGPQGAQPQHF,TGTGCCAGCAGTGGGGGCCCACAGGGGGCTCAGCCCCAGCATTTT
TRBV9,TRBJ1-2,-,-,CASSRAGAYGYTF,TGTGCCAGCAGTCGGGCAGGGGCCTATGGCTACACCTTC
TRBV19,TRBJ1-1,-,-,CASSIDYRVGEAFF,TGTGCCAGTAGTATAGACTACAGGGTTGGTGAAGCTTTCTTT
TRBV9,TRBJ2-2,TRBD2,-,CASSERGGSGELFF,TGTGCCAGCAGCGAGCGGGGTGGGTCCGGGGAGCTGTTTTTT
TRBV27,TRBJ2-5,TRBD2,-,CASSLSTSGETQYF,TGTGCCAGCAGTTTATCCACTAGCGGAGAGACCCAGTACTTC
TRBV15,TRBJ2-3,-,-,CATSRDLPGSTDTQYF,TGTGCCACCAGCAGAGATCTCCCGGGTAGCACAGATACGCAGTATTTT
TRBV5-6,TRBJ1-5,-,-,CASSFQVSNQPQHF,TGTGCCAGCAGCTTTCAGGTTAGCAATCAGCCCCAGCATTTT
TRBV6-5,TRBJ1-3,-,-,CASSYSAGNTIYF,TGTGCCAGCAGTTACTCGGCAGGAAACACCATATATTTT
TRBV6-5,TRBJ2-2,TRBD2,-,CASSYASGIGELFF,TGTGCCAGCAGTTACGCTAGCGGGATCGGGGAGCTGTTTTTT
TRBV10-3,TRBJ1-1,-,-,CAISEHSTEAFF,TGTGCCATCAGTGAGCACAGCACTGAAGCTTTCTTT
TRBV7-8,TRBJ1-3,-,-,CASSLDSYSGNTIYF,TGTGCCAGCAGCTTGGACAGTTACTCTGGAAACACCATATATTTT
TRBV2,TRBJ2-6,-,-,CASSNPAGRGSGANVLTF,TGTGCCAGCAGTAACCCGGCAGGGCGAGGTTCTGGGGCCAACGTCCTGACTTTC
TRBV2,TRBJ2-7,-,-,CASSGQLEQYF,TGTGCCAGCAGTGGACAGCTCGAGCAGTACTTC
TRBV7-9,TRBJ1-1,TRBD1,-,CASSFPGQASEAFF,TGTGCCAGCAGCTTCCCCGGACAGGCAAGTGAAGCTTTCTTT
TRBV28,TRBJ1-1,TRBD1,-,CASSRDRSIAEAFF,TGTGCCAGCAGTCGGGACAGATCTATCGCTGAAGCTTTCTTT
TRBV4-1,TRBJ1-4,-,-,CASSQGREKLFF,TGCGCCAGCAGCCAAGGGAGGGAAAAACTGTTTTTT
TRBV28,TRBJ1-3,-,once,CASSFQGFNTIYF,TGTGCCAGCAGTTTCCAGGGATTCAACACCATATATTTT
TRBV5-6,TRBJ2-2,TRBD2,-,CASSNRRTSGTGELFF,TGTGCCAGCAGCAATCGACGGACTAGCGGGACCGGGGAGCTGTTTTTT
TRBV6-5,TRBJ1-2,-,-,CAIREGGGNYGYTF,TGTGCCATTCGCGAGGGCGGGGGGAACTATGGCTACACCTTC
TRBV5-1,TRBJ1-1,TRBD1,-,CASSYGQGNTEAFF,TGCGCCAGCAGCTATGGACAGGGGAACACTGAAGCTTTCTTT
TRBV10-1,TRBJ2-5,-,-,CAVRRRSQETQYF,TGCGCCGTCCGAAGGCGGTCCCAAGAGACCCAGTACTTC